Detailed here is one T cell receptor beta chain. Its antigen is currently unknown. The data were taken from a study of CXCR3-negative and CXCR3-positive naive CD8 T cells. Study results and caveats: In cryopreserved cells, CXCR3 expression partially decreased, and fresh PBMCs were used in most assays.

Sorts that each held around 300,000 cells were run in triplicate for every CD8+ T cell subset. UMI-labeled 5' RACE TRB cDNA libraries were prepared from the cells. TCRdb re-analyzed the 5' RACE reads; it lists each CDR3 protein once, without DNA. The table for this sample gives 50,000 to 60,000 distinct CDR3 sequences. Per germline, CDR1 SGHTA and CDR2 FQGTGA. The CDR3 extends over 14 amino acids. The sequencing input was naive CXCR3- CD8+ T cells from blood. The sample's subset: CD45RO-CCR7+CD27+CD95- naive CD8+ T cells lacking CXCR3 (TNR3-). The chain has TRBV7-3 and TRBJ2-1. This TCR was sampled from a human donor in good health. Some clones in this sample may be carry-over from other donors' samples. CDR3 in amino acids: CASSLTGEENEQFF.